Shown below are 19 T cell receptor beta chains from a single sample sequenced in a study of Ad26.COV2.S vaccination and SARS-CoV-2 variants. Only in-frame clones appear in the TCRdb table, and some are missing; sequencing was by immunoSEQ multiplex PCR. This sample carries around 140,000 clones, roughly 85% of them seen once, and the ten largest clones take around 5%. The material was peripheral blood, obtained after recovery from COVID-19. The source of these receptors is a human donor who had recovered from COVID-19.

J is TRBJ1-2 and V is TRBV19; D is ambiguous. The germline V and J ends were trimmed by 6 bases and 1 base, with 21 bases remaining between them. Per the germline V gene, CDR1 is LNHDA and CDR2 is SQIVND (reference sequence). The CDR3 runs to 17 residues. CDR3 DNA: TGTGCCAGTAGCCCCCTGGGGTCCAGAGAGATTAACTATGGCTACACCTTC. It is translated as CASSPLGSREINYGYTF.

The CDR3 region has the DNA TGTGCCAGTAGTCTCACAGGGGGCTGGGGTCAGCCCCAGCATTTT. This sequence encodes CASSLTGGWGQPQHF. The chain uses TRBV19 and TRBJ1-5, with 9 bases that match TRBD1. Germline values: CDR1 LNHDA, CDR2 SQIVND (reference sequence). This CDR3 is built from 15 residues. V gave up 5 bases and J gave up 6 bases; unmatched junction bases: 8.

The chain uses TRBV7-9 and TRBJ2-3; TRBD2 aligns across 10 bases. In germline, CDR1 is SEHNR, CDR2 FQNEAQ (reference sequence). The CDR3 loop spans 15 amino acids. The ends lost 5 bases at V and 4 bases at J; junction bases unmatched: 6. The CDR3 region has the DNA TGTGCCAGCAGCATAAGCGGGGGGGCGGCAGATACGCAGTATTTT. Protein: CASSISGGAADTQYF. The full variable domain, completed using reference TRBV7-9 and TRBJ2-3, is DTGVSQNPRHKITKRGQNVTFRCDPISEHNRLYWYRQTLGQGPEFLTYFQNEAQLEKSRLLSDRFSAERPKGSFSTLEIQRTEQGDSAMYLCASSISGGAADTQYFGPGTRLTVL.

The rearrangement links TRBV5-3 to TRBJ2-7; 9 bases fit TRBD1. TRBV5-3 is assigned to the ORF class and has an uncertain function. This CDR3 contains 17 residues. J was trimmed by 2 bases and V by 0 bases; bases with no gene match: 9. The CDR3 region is CARSLAAGTGLPYEQYF. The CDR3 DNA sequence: TGTGCCAGAAGCTTGGCCGCTGGGACAGGGTTGCCCTACGAGCAGTACTTC.

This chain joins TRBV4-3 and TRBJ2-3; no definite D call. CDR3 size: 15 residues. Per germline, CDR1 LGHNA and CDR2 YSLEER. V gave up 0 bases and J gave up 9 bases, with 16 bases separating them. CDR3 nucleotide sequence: TGCGCCAGCAGCCAAGATTTCCAGACCTCAGGAACGCAGTATTTT. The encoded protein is CASSQDFQTSGTQYF.

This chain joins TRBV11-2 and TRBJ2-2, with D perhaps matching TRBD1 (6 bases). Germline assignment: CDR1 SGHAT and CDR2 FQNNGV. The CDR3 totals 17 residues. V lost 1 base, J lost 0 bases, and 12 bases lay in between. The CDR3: CASSLAPRGPNTGELFF. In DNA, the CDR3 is TGTGCCAGCAGCTTAGCCCCCAGGGGCCCGAACACCGGGGAGCTGTTTTTT.

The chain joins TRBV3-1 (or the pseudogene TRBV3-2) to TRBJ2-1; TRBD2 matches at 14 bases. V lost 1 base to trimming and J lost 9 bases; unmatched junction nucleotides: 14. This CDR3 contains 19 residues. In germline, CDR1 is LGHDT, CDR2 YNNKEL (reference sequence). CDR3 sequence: CASSQAFKTSGGARREQFF. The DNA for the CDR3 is TGTGCCAGCAGCCAAGCGTTTAAGACTAGCGGGGGGGCCCGTCGTGAGCAGTTCTTC.

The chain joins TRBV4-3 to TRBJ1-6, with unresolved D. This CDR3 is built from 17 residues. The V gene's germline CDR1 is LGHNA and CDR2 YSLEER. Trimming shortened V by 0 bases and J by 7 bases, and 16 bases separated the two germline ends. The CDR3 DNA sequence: TGCGCCAGCAGCCAAGATATGTTCGTGATGGGCAATTCACCCCTCCACTTT. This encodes CASSQDMFVMGNSPLHF.

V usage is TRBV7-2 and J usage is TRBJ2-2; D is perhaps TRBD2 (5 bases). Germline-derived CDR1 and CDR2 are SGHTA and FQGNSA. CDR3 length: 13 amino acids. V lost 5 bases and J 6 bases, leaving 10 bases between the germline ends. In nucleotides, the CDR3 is TGTGCCAGCAGCCCTCAGAGGGCCGGGGAGCTGTTTTTT. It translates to CASSPQRAGELFF. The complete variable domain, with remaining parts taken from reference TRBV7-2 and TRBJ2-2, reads GAGVSQSPSNKVTEKGKDVELRCDPISGHTALYWYRQSLGQGLEFLIYFQGNSAPDKSGLPSDRFSAERTGGSVSTLTIQRTQQEDSAVYLCASSPQRAGELFFGEGSRLTVL.

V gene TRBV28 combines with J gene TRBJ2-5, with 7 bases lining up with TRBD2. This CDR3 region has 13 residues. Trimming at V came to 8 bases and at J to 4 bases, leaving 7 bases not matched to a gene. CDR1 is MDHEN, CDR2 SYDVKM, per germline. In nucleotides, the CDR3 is TGTGCCAGCGGCCGGGGGGTGCGAGAGACCCAGTACTTC. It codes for CASGRGVRETQYF.

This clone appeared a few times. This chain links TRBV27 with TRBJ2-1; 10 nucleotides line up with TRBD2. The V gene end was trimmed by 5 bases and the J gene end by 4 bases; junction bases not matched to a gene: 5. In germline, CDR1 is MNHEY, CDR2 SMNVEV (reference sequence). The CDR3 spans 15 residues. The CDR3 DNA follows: TGTGCCAGCAGTCAACTAGCGGGGTGGTACAATGAGCAGTTCTTC. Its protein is CASSQLAGWYNEQFF.

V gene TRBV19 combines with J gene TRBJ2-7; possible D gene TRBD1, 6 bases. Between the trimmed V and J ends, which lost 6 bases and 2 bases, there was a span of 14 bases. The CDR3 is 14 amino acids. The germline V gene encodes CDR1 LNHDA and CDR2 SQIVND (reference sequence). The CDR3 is CASSVTGTTYEQYF. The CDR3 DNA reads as TGTGCCAGTAGCGTGACCGGGACAACCTACGAGCAGTACTTC. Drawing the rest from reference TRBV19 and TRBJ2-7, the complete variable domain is DGGITQSPKYLFRKEGQNVTLSCEQNLNHDAMYWYRQDPGQGLRLIYYSQIVNDFQKGDIAEGYSVSREKKESFPLTVTSAQKNPTAFYLCASSVTGTTYEQYFGPGTRLTVT.

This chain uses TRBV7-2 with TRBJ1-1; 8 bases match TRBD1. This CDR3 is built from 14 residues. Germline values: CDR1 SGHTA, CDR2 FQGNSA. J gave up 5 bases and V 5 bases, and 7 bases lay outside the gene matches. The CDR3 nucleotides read TGTGCCAGCAGCCCCCAGGGGGCAAGGACTGAAGCTTTCTTT. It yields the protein CASSPQGARTEAFF. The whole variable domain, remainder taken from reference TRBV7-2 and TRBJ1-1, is GAGVSQSPSNKVTEKGKDVELRCDPISGHTALYWYRQSLGQGLEFLIYFQGNSAPDKSGLPSDRFSAERTGGSVSTLTIQRTQQEDSAVYLCASSPQGARTEAFFGQGTRLTVV.

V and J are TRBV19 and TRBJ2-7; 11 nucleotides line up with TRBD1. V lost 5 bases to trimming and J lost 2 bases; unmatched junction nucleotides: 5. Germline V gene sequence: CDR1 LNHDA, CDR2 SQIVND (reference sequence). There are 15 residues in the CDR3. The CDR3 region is CASSDPGQGAYEQYF. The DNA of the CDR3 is TGTGCCAGTAGTGACCCGGGACAGGGGGCCTACGAGCAGTACTTC.

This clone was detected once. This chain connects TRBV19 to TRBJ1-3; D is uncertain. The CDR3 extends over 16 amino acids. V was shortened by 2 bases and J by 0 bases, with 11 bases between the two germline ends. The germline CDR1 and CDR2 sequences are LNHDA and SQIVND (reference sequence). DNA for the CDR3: TGTGCCAGTAGTATAACGGCACAGAACTCTGGAAACACCATATATTTT. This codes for CASSITAQNSGNTIYF.

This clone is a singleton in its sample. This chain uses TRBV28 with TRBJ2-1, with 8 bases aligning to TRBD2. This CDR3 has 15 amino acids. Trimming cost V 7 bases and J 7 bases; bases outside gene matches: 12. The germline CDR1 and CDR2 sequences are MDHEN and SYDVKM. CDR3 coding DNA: TGTGCCAGCATTCCGGGACTAGGCATTGGGAATGAGCAGTTCTTC. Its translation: CASIPGLGIGNEQFF.

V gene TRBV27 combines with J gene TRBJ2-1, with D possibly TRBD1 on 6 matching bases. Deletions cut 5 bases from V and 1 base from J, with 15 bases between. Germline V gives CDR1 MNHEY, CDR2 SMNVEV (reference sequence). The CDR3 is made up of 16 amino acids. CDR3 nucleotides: TGTGCCAGCAGTGCGCCCCCAGGGGATTCCTACAATGAGCAGTTCTTC. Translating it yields CASSAPPGDSYNEQFF.

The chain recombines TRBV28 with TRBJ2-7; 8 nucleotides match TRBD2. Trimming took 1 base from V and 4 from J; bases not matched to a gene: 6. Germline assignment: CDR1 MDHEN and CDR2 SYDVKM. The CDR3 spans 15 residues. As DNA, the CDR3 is TGTGCCAGCAGTTTATATACGGGGGGGCTGTACGAGCAGTACTTC. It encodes CASSLYTGGLYEQYF.

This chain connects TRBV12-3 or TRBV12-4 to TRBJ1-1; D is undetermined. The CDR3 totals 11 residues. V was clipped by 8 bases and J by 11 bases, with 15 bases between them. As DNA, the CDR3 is TGTGCCAGCCATTGGGGAGGTCGCGCTTTCTTT. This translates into CASHWGGRAFF.